This entry is about one T cell receptor (beta chain). The record originates from a study of blood T cell repertoires in COVID-19. About the study: The origin of the acute and convalescent COVID-19 samples was the United States, Italy and Spain.

Measured with immunoSEQ multiplex PCR; TCRdb has only the in-frame clones, and not every one. The table includes approximately 190,000 clones, roughly 80% detected once. Looked up from germline, CDR1 is WNHNN and CDR2 is SYGVQD (reference sequence). The CDR3 contains 17 residues. J lost 2 bases, V lost 7 bases, and 14 bases had no gene match. The sample comprised peripheral blood. This chain uses TRBV10-1 with TRBJ1-5; 7 nucleotides align to TRBD1. The TCR sequence derives from a human donor in a cohort sampled during active COVID-19. CDR3 coding DNA: TGCGCCAGCACCCCGAGCAGGGGGGATGACGGCAATCAGCCCCAGCATTTT. Translating it yields CASTPSRGDDGNQPQHF.